What follows is one TCR beta chain and its context. This record belongs to a study of T cell changes during pregnancy in multiple sclerosis. Using immunoSEQ multiplex PCR, the repertoire was profiled, and TCRdb retains in-frame clones only, with some absent. This sample yields fewer than 50,000 clones, of which under 95% are seen a single time; under 0.75% belongs to the top ten. V was pared by 3 bases and J by 2 bases, with 6 bases of the junction left unmatched. Germline CDR1 is LNHDA and CDR2 is SQIVND (reference sequence). The CDR3 is 15 amino acids. Here the sequenced sample was CD4+ T cells from peripheral blood mononuclear cells, taken in the second trimester of pregnancy. This chain joins TRBV19 and TRBJ2-7; 8 positions agree with TRBD1. The TCR comes from a female donor in good health, enrolled as a control in a pregnancy study. CDR3: CASSMTGAPTYEQYF. CDR3 nucleotides: TGTGCCAGTAGTATGACAGGGGCACCCACCTACGAGCAGTACTTC.